Included here is one T cell receptor (beta chain) sequence, with context. The antigen is unknown. The sample originates from a study of naive and memory T cell subsets. Study-level findings and limits: Gini index rose across naive, CM, EM and EMRA in CD4 and CD8.

Sequential positive selection took CD4 T cells first, then CD8 T cells. V lost 4 bases, J lost 0 bases, and 4 bases lay in between. The CDR3 is 13 amino acids. Both TRBC1 and TRBC2 were covered by a beta constant-region primer of two equimolar oligonucleotides. Four rounds of PCR amplified the ligated cDNA using nested alpha and beta constant-region primers plus SP2. TCRdb used MiXCR to reprocess the UMI-ligation and nested PCR reads, holding one entry per CDR3 protein. The repertoire has some 31,000 distinct CDR3 sequences, less than 20% of them found once; the top ten carry more than 3%. V gene TRBV12-3 or TRBV12-4 combines with J gene TRBJ1-3; D is undetermined. Input material: effector memory CD4+ T cells from blood. The subset: effector memory, CD45RA- CD27-. The TCR was taken from a human donor in good health. CDR3 sequence (DNA): TGTGCCAGCAGTTGGGACTCTGGAAACACCATATATTTT. It is translated as CASSWDSGNTIYF.